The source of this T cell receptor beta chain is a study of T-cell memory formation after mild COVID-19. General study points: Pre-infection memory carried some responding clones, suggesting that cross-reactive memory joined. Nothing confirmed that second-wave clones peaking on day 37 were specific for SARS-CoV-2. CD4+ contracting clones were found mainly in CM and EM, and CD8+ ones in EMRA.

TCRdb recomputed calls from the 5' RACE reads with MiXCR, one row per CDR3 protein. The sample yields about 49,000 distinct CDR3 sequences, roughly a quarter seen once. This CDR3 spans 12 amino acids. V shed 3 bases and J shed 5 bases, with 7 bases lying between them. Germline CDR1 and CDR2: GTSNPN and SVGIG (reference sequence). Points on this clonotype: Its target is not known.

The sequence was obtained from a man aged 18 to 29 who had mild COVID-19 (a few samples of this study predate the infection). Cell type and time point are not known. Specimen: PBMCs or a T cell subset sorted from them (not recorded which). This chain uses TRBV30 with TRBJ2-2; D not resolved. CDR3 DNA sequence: TGTGCCTGGAGCACTCCAACCGGGGAGCTGTTTTTT. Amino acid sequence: CAWSTPTGELFF.